The 10 T cell receptor beta chains below all came from one sample that was sequenced in a study of OX40 agonist ivuxolimab in advanced cancers. The assay was immunoSEQ multiplex PCR, and TCRdb's table has in-frame clones only and misses some. The data contain 75,000 to 100,000 clones, 90% to 95% of them singletons. The source material was CD4+ or CD8+ T cells sorted from blood, sampled in a trial of the OX40 agonist ivuxolimab. All receptors derive from an adult with an advanced solid tumor such as melanoma, head and neck, liver or kidney cancer.

This chain uses TRBV19 with TRBJ2-1, with 13 bases fitting TRBD2. The ends lost 7 bases at V and 1 base at J; junction bases unmatched: 7. The CDR3 contains 17 residues. From germline, CDR1 is LNHDA and CDR2 SQIVND (reference sequence). CDR3 protein: CASTGTSGTRSYNEQFF. The CDR3 DNA reads as TGTGCCAGTACCGGGACTAGCGGGACGAGGTCCTACAATGAGCAGTTCTTC.

The chain uses TRBV9 and TRBJ2-1; 10 bases line up with TRBD2. The CDR3 extends over 15 amino acids. Trimming removed 0 bases from V and 7 bases from J; junction bases left unmatched: 4. Germline CDR1 is SGDLS and CDR2 is YYNGEE. The DNA for the CDR3 is TGTGCCAGCAGCGTAGGAACGACTAGCGGGAATGAGCAGTTCTTC. As protein: CASSVGTTSGNEQFF.

This chain connects TRBV6-5 to TRBJ2-7; 7 bases are a match to TRBD2. The V segment lost 2 bases and the J segment 7 bases; nucleotides outside the gene matches: 8. The germline V gene has CDR1 MNHEY and CDR2 SVGAGI. This CDR3 spans 14 amino acids. The CDR3 DNA reads as TGTGCCAGCAGTTACGGGGGAGGGCCTTGGGAGCAGTACTTC. Its translation is CASSYGGGPWEQYF.

The V call is TRBV5-1, the J call TRBJ2-1; 7 nucleotides line up with TRBD2. Germline CDR1 reads SGHRS; CDR2 reads YFSETQ. V was pared by 0 bases and J by 4 bases, with 4 bases of the junction left unmatched. The CDR3 sequence is 15 residues long. CDR3 nucleotides: TGCGCCAGCAGCTTGGAACTAGCGTCTTACAATGAGCAGTTCTTC. It translates to CASSLELASYNEQFF.

This clone occurred once. This sequence joins TRBV18 and TRBJ1-4; D not certain. This CDR3 contains 13 residues. V was trimmed by 5 bases and J by 8 bases, leaving 12 bases between them. Germline CDR1 is KGHSH and CDR2 is LQKENI. CDR3 coding DNA: TGTGCCAGCTCAACGAGACAAGCGGAAAAACTGTTTTTT. Residues: CASSTRQAEKLFF. Using reference TRBV18 and TRBJ1-4 for the parts outside the CDR3, the full variable domain is NAGVMQNPRHLVRRRGQEARLRCSPMKGHSHVYWYRQLPEEGLKFMVYLQKENIIDESGMPKERFSAEFPKEGPSILRIQQVVRGDSAAYFCASSTRQAEKLFFGSGTQLSVL.

The chain is built from TRBV4-3 and TRBJ2-4, with TRBD2 as a possible D gene (6 bases). This CDR3 has 16 amino acids. The ends were cut back, 4 bases at V and 1 base at J, with 14 bases in the middle. Per germline, CDR1 LGHNA and CDR2 YSLEER. The CDR3 region is CASSLGTFGAKNIQYF. DNA of the CDR3: TGCGCCAGCAGCCTTGGGACTTTTGGGGCCAAAAACATTCAGTACTTC.

The chain combines TRBV28 with TRBJ1-5; the match to TRBD1 covers 7 bases. The CDR3 is 14 residues long. Germline lookup yields CDR1 MDHEN and CDR2 SYDVKM. V shed 5 bases, J shed 7 bases, and the junction held 8 bases outside the gene matches. In DNA form, the CDR3 reads TGTGCCAGCAGTATACAGGGGAATCGACAGCCCCAGCATTTT. Protein: CASSIQGNRQPQHF.

The gene calls are TRBV27 and TRBJ1-5; 8 bases line up with TRBD1. The germline V gene has CDR1 MNHEY and CDR2 SMNVEV (reference sequence). V lost 5 bases, J lost 7 bases, and 10 bases stayed unmatched. The CDR3 runs to 15 residues. The CDR3 DNA is TGTGCCAGCAGTCCTTTGACAGGGGCGGGACAGCCCCAGCATTTT. Protein: CASSPLTGAGQPQHF.

This clone has only one observation. This chain links TRBV11-2 with TRBJ2-1; TRBD2 aligns across 9 bases. Germline assignment: CDR1 SGHAT and CDR2 FQNNGV. V was clipped by 5 bases and J by 7 bases; unmatched bases: 9. The CDR3 extends over 15 amino acids. As DNA, the CDR3 is TGTGCCAGCAGCGTTTCTAGCGGGATGGGGAATGAGCAGTTCTTC. Its protein product is CASSVSSGMGNEQFF.

There are a few counts of this clone. This sequence joins TRBV4-2 and TRBJ1-1; possibly TRBD1 for D (6 bases). V was pared by 4 bases and J by 3 bases, with 18 bases between. CDR3 size: 16 residues. Per germline, CDR1 LGHNA and CDR2 YNFKEQ. This CDR3 reads CASSLTPRGQDTEAFF. The DNA for the CDR3 is TGTGCCAGCAGCCTAACCCCTCGGGGGCAAGACACTGAAGCTTTCTTT.